A single sample gave rise to the 32 T cell receptor beta chains below, sequenced in a study of blood T cell repertoires in COVID-19. The data were produced by immunoSEQ multiplex PCR, yet TCRdb's version contains in-frame clones alone and is incomplete. The table records around 130,000 clones, over 80% of them present only once. Source material: peripheral blood. Receptor source: a woman over 75 with acute or convalescent COVID-19.

V and J are TRBV9 and TRBJ2-7, with D possibly matching TRBD1 (5 bases). This CDR3 contains 14 residues. V lost 3 bases, J lost 0 bases, and 10 bases lay in between. CDR1 SGDLS and CDR2 YYNGEE come from the germline V gene. The chain's CDR3 is CASSAGHISYEQYF. Written as DNA, the CDR3 is TGTGCCAGCAGCGCCGGACACATCTCCTACGAGCAGTACTTC. Variable domain in full (rest from reference TRBV9 and TRBJ2-7): DSGVTQTPKHLITATGQRVTLRCSPRSGDLSVYWYQQSLDQGLQFLIQYYNGEERAKGNILERFSAQQFPDLHSELNLSSLELGDSALYFCASSAGHISYEQYFGPGTRLTVT.

The V call is TRBV25-1, the J call TRBJ1-2, with TRBD1 matching over 9 bases. Germline V lookup: CDR1 MGHDK, CDR2 SYGVNS. Germline trimming cut 4 bases from V and 6 bases from J; bases unmatched to any gene: 9. This CDR3 is 15 amino acids long. The CDR3 sequence: CASSGYRGLVDGYTF. The CDR3 DNA is TGTGCCAGCAGTGGTTACAGGGGGCTGGTCGATGGCTACACCTTC.

The chain uses TRBV9 and TRBJ2-1; possibly TRBD2 for D (6 bases). This CDR3 has 15 amino acids. V was pared by 0 bases and J by 0 bases, with 7 bases between. The V gene's germline CDR1 is SGDLS and CDR2 YYNGEE. The CDR3 nucleotides read TGTGCCAGCAGCGTAGGCGGGGCCTCCTACAATGAGCAGTTCTTC. It specifies CASSVGGASYNEQFF.

The sample holds one count of this clone. The chain couples TRBV27 to TRBJ1-6; TRBD1 matches 9 bases. The CDR3 runs to 14 residues. J gave up 10 bases and V 3 bases, and 4 bases lay outside the gene matches. Germline V gene sequence: CDR1 MNHEY, CDR2 SMNVEV (reference sequence). CDR3 DNA sequence: TGTGCCAGCAGTTTCTCGGACAGGGGATCACCCCTCCACTTT. Translated: CASSFSDRGSPLHF.

The rearrangement uses TRBV4-3 and TRBJ2-5, with 8 bases lining up with TRBD2. CDR1 is LGHNA and CDR2 is YSLEER in the germline V gene. The CDR3 has 14 amino acids. The ends lost 4 bases at V and 3 bases at J; junction bases unmatched: 4. The CDR3 sequence: CASSPGLAKETQYF. The CDR3, as DNA: TGCGCCAGCAGCCCCGGACTAGCCAAAGAGACCCAGTACTTC.

The V call is TRBV4-1, the J call TRBJ1-2, with unresolved D. V was pared by 1 base and J by 2 bases, with 8 bases between. CDR1 is MGHRA, CDR2 YSYEKL, per germline. The CDR3 loop spans 14 amino acids. The CDR3 spells CASSQGRENYGYTF. DNA for the CDR3: TGCGCCAGCAGCCAAGGTCGGGAGAACTATGGCTACACCTTC.

Notes on this clone: Other DNA sequences from this sample encode an identical CDR3 as well. The rearrangement links TRBV5-1 to TRBJ2-5, with D unresolved. Looked up from germline, CDR1 is SGHRS and CDR2 is YFSETQ. Trimming removed 1 base from V and 3 bases from J, with 7 bases in between. This CDR3 comprises 13 residues. In DNA form, the CDR3 reads TGCGCCAGCAGCTTGACGTCTAAAGAGACCCAGTACTTC. This sequence encodes CASSLTSKETQYF.

The CDR3 spells CASSLGNRGPYEQYF. CDR3 nucleotide sequence: TGTGCCAGCAGCTTAGGCAACAGGGGCCCCTACGAGCAGTACTTC. This chain joins TRBV11-2 and TRBJ2-7; TRBD1 matches at 7 bases. After removal of 1 base from V and 2 bases from J, the junction contained 5 bases not matched to a gene. Germline V CDR1 and CDR2: SGHAT, FQNNGV. The CDR3 length is 15 residues.

Concerning this clone: Other nucleotide sequences in the sample specify the same CDR3. The chain links TRBV7-9 to TRBJ1-5; the D gene is possibly TRBD1 (6 bases). The germline V gene encodes CDR1 SEHNR and CDR2 FQNEAQ (reference sequence). V was clipped by 1 base and J by 5 bases, with 12 bases between them. CDR3 length: 15 amino acids. As DNA, the CDR3 is TGTGCCAGCAGCTTAGGTGGGGGGGGCGATCAGCCCCAGCATTTT. As protein: CASSLGGGGDQPQHF.

V gene TRBV4-1 combines with J gene TRBJ1-1, with D perhaps TRBD1 (6 bases). Trimming took 0 bases from V and 9 from J, leaving 11 bases between them. CDR1 is MGHRA, CDR2 YSYEKL, per germline. CDR3 length: 13 residues. CDR3 region: CASSQDEDRQAFF. The CDR3 region has the DNA TGCGCCAGCAGCCAAGATGAGGACAGACAAGCTTTCTTT.

The CDR3 DNA reads as TGCGCCAGCAGCCCAGACCCACAGGGTCGGAGCACTGAAGCTTTCTTT. Protein: CASSPDPQGRSTEAFF. The chain carries TRBV5-1 and TRBJ1-1; perhaps TRBD1 as D (6 bases). This CDR3 is built from 16 residues. CDR1 and CDR2 (germline): SGHRS, YFSETQ. V was cut by 4 bases and J by 4 bases, with 20 bases left in between.

The gene calls are TRBV7-2 and TRBJ2-1; possibly TRBD1 for D (5 bases). The germline gives CDR1 SGHTA, CDR2 FQGNSA. Trimming shortened V by 1 base and J by 4 bases, and 11 bases separated the two germline ends. There are 15 residues in the CDR3. CDR3 DNA: TGTGCCAGCAGCTTAGGGCAGGGAAGGTACAATGAGCAGTTCTTC. Protein sequence: CASSLGQGRYNEQFF.

This chain's CDR3 is CASSPRAGLDYGYTF. The DNA for the CDR3 is TGTGCCAGCAGCCCTAGAGCAGGGTTGGACTATGGCTACACCTTC. V and J are TRBV7-2 and TRBJ1-2; TRBD1 is a possible D gene (5 bases). CDR1 and CDR2 from the germline V gene are SGHTA and FQGNSA. The V gene lost 5 bases and the J gene lost 3 bases, with 16 bases spanning the gap. The CDR3 loop spans 15 amino acids.

The V call is TRBV11-2, the J call TRBJ1-6; no definite D call. Per germline, CDR1 SGHAT and CDR2 FQNNGV. The germline V and J ends were trimmed by 5 bases and 7 bases, with 12 bases remaining between them. The CDR3 totals 14 residues. The CDR3 nucleotides are TGTGCCAGCAGCCAAGGACGGGGAAATTCACCCCTCCACTTT. Protein: CASSQGRGNSPLHF.

This clone appeared a single time. The chain uses TRBV5-1 and TRBJ2-7; 7 bases fit TRBD2. Germline CDR1 and CDR2: SGHRS and YFSETQ. V lost 5 bases to trimming and J lost 3 bases; unmatched junction nucleotides: 8. CDR3 length: 14 amino acids. The CDR3 spells CASRAPGGLYEQYF. CDR3 bases: TGCGCCAGCAGGGCCCCGGGGGGACTCTACGAGCAGTACTTC. Supplemented by reference TRBV5-1 and TRBJ2-7, the full variable domain reads KAGVTQTPRYLIKTRGQQVTLSCSPISGHRSVSWYQQTPGQGLQFLFEYFSETQRNKGNFPGRFSGRQFSNSRSEMNVSTLELGDSALYLCASRAPGGLYEQYFGPGTRLTVT.

V gene TRBV29-1 combines with J gene TRBJ1-2; perhaps TRBD1 as D (5 bases). This CDR3 has 15 amino acids. Germline loops: CDR1 SQVTM, CDR2 ANQGSEA. The germline V and J ends were trimmed by 7 bases and 10 bases, with 28 bases remaining between them. Here the CDR3 DNA reads TGCAGCGCGCGAAAAGACAGCACTACACCTGTACTCTACACCTTC. Translating gives CSARKDSTTPVLYTF. The full variable domain, with the rest looked up from reference TRBV29-1 and TRBJ1-2, is SAVISQKPSRDICQRGTSLTIQCQVDSQVTMMFWYRQQPGQSLTLIATANQGSEATYESGFVIDKFPISRPNLTFSTLTVSNMSPEDSSIYLCSARKDSTTPVLYTFGSGTRLTVV.

The DNA for the CDR3 is TGTGCCAGCAGTCCGAGACGGGACATGGACTTTTATAGCAATCAGCCCCAGCATTTT. It is translated as CASSPRRDMDFYSNQPQHF. This chain connects TRBV6-6 to TRBJ1-5; TRBD1 might be the D (6 bases). The CDR3 extends over 19 amino acids. Deletions cut 5 bases from V and 0 bases from J, with 23 bases between. Per germline, CDR1 MNHNY and CDR2 SVGAGI (reference sequence).

This sequence joins TRBV19 and TRBJ2-7; D is unclear. Germline assignment: CDR1 LNHDA and CDR2 SQIVND (reference sequence). This CDR3 spans 14 amino acids. Between the trimmed V and J ends, which lost 2 bases and 5 bases, there was a span of 13 bases. CDR3 sequence reads: CASSILLGFDEQYF. The CDR3 bases are TGTGCCAGTAGTATACTGCTCGGTTTTGACGAGCAGTACTTC.

The rearrangement uses TRBV5-5 and TRBJ2-5; the match to TRBD1 covers 7 bases. J lost 5 bases, V lost 4 bases, and 8 bases had no gene match. This CDR3 is built from 14 residues. Germline V lookup: CDR1 SGHKS, CDR2 YYEKEE (reference sequence). The DNA of the CDR3 is TGTGCCAGCAGCGATAGGGACAGAGGGGAGACCCAGTACTTC. Protein product: CASSDRDRGETQYF.

V is TRBV24-1 and J is TRBJ2-1, with a possible D match to TRBD1 (5 bases). Trimming pared 4 bases from V and 0 bases from J, leaving 6 bases between. Per germline, CDR1 KGHDR and CDR2 SFDVKD. The CDR3 loop spans 14 amino acids. The CDR3 sequence: CATSDGHSYNEQFF. CDR3 coding DNA: TGTGCCACCAGTGACGGACACTCCTACAATGAGCAGTTCTTC.

J is TRBJ1-2 and V is TRBV7-9, with 9 bases aligning to TRBD1. Germline CDR1 is SEHNR and CDR2 is FQNEAQ (reference sequence). Trimming cost V 5 bases and J 6 bases; bases outside gene matches: 7. CDR3 length: 14 amino acids. CDR3 in amino acids: CASSLDRGQDGYTF. The CDR3, as DNA: TGTGCCAGCAGCCTGGACAGGGGACAGGATGGCTACACCTTC.

This rearrangement joins TRBV7-6 to TRBJ1-1; no clear D. The ends were cut back, 1 base at V and 0 bases at J, with 9 bases in the middle. The CDR3 spans 15 residues. Germline values: CDR1 SGHVS, CDR2 FNYEAQ. The CDR3 DNA follows: TGTGCCAGCAGCTTAGGTGGAGTACTGAACACTGAAGCTTTCTTT. It specifies CASSLGGVLNTEAFF.

This clone was detected only a few times. The chain has TRBV29-1 and TRBJ1-2; possibly TRBD1 for D (5 bases). The length of the CDR3 is 12 residues. Per germline, CDR1 SQVTM and CDR2 ANQGSEA. Trimming removed 7 bases from V and 8 bases from J, with 17 bases in between. The CDR3 here is CSAVSGTVGYTF. For the CDR3, the DNA is TGCAGCGCTGTGAGCGGGACGGTCGGCTACACCTTC.

The chain couples TRBV9 to TRBJ1-1; weak D call: TRBD1 (6 bases). The CDR3 is 15 residues long. The ends were cut back, 0 bases at V and 1 base at J, with 10 bases in the middle. In germline, CDR1 is SGDLS, CDR2 YYNGEE. CDR3 in amino acids: CASSVGAGANTEAFF. The CDR3 bases are TGTGCCAGCAGCGTAGGGGCAGGGGCGAACACTGAAGCTTTCTTT.

The chain recombines TRBV18 with TRBJ1-1; perhaps TRBD1 as D (5 bases). Trimming pared 3 bases from V and 4 bases from J, leaving 15 bases between. Germline CDR1 and CDR2: KGHSH and LQKENI. There are 15 residues in the CDR3. Here the CDR3 DNA reads TGTGCCAGCTCACCCAGCGAGCGGAGGGGCACTGAAGCTTTCTTT. Translation: CASSPSERRGTEAFF.

The chain employs TRBV5-8 and TRBJ2-5; 14 bases are shared with TRBD2. The CDR3 is 18 amino acids. J lost 5 bases, V lost 4 bases, and 13 bases had no gene match. Germline V gene data show CDR1 as SGHTS and CDR2 as YDEGEE. This CDR3 reads CASSRGTSGGPRGETQYF. The CDR3 DNA reads TGTGCCAGCAGCCGAGGGACTAGCGGGGGTCCAAGGGGGGAGACCCAGTACTTC.

The genes are TRBV5-5 and TRBJ1-1; possibly TRBD1 for D (6 bases). Between the trimmed V and J ends, which lost 1 base and 3 bases, there was a span of 13 bases. The CDR3 is made up of 15 amino acids. Germline CDR1 SGHKS, CDR2 YYEKEE (reference sequence). For the CDR3, the DNA is TGTGCCAGCAGCTTGTCGCAGGGGTTATACACTGAAGCTTTCTTT. Protein product: CASSLSQGLYTEAFF.

The rearrangement uses TRBV30 and TRBJ2-2; 7 positions match TRBD1. The CDR3 totals 13 residues. Germline values: CDR1 GTSNPN, CDR2 SVGIG (reference sequence). V lost 4 bases, J lost 6 bases, and 5 bases stayed unmatched. The CDR3 loop reads CAWTGQLSGELFF. The CDR3 DNA reads as TGTGCCTGGACGGGACAGTTGTCCGGGGAGCTGTTTTTT. The full variable domain, its missing parts supplied by reference TRBV30 and TRBJ2-2, is SQTIHQWPATLVQPVGSPLSLECTVEGTSNPNLYWYRQAAGRGLQLLFYSVGIGQISSEVPQNLSASRPQDRQFILSSKKLLLSDSGFYLCAWTGQLSGELFFGEGSRLTVL.

The chain links TRBV7-9 to TRBJ1-4; a possible D gene is TRBD1 (5 bases). V shed 5 bases and J shed 0 bases, with 10 bases lying between them. The CDR3 runs 15 residues. The germline CDR1 and CDR2 sequences are SEHNR and FQNEAQ (reference sequence). For the CDR3, the DNA is TGTGCCAGCAGCCTCCTGACAGCAACTAATGAAAAACTGTTTTTT. Its protein is CASSLLTATNEKLFF.

CDR3 nucleotides: TGTGCCAGCTCACCTTCGACAGGGGGTGTGATAAGCGACACTGAAGCTTTCTTT. This sequence encodes CASSPSTGGVISDTEAFF. J is TRBJ1-1 and V is TRBV18, with TRBD1 matching over 9 bases. This CDR3 is built from 18 residues. The trim removed 3 bases at V and 3 bases at J, leaving 14 bases unmatched. Germline V gene sequence: CDR1 KGHSH, CDR2 LQKENI.

The chain recombines TRBV3-1 (or the pseudogene TRBV3-2) with TRBJ1-2, with unresolved D. CDR3 size: 16 residues. V lost 3 bases and J 5 bases, leaving 19 bases between the germline ends. Germline CDR1 reads LGHDT; CDR2 reads YNNKEL (reference sequence). CDR3 sequence: CASSQQQATNVYGYTF. DNA for the CDR3: TGTGCCAGCAGCCAGCAGCAGGCGACTAACGTTTATGGCTACACCTTC.

The V call is TRBV6-2 or TRBV6-3, the J call TRBJ1-3, with a tentative D call TRBD1 (6 bases). CDR1 and CDR2 from the germline V gene are MNHEY and SVGEGT. CDR3 length: 16 amino acids. The V and J ends lost 4 bases and 1 base respectively, with 14 bases between them. The CDR3 sequence is CASSLMGALSGNTIYF. Here the CDR3 DNA reads TGTGCCAGCAGTTTGATGGGGGCGCTTTCTGGAAACACCATATATTTT.